This is a list of T cell receptor beta chains from one sample in a study of blood T cell repertoires in COVID-19. Method: immunoSEQ multiplex PCR; TCRdb's copy keeps in-frame clones and lacks some. Of some 240,000 clones in the sample, roughly nine tenths were seen once. What was sequenced was peripheral blood. The receptors derive from a woman in her thirties or forties who had recovered from COVID-19. Each CDR3 is given without its conserved first and last residue.

J | V | CDR3
TRBJ2-5 | TRBV11-2 | ASSSDRLRETQY
TRBJ1-1 | TRBV9 | ASSVEGGDTEAF
TRBJ1-2 | TRBV7-9 | ASSFRGADYGYT
TRBJ1-6 | TRBV11-2 | ASSPLRQVALH
TRBJ2-3 | TRBV27 | ASSDGTSGRNTQY
TRBJ2-5 | TRBV9 | ASSAGQGETQY
TRBJ2-3 | TRBV2 | ASSDAREDTQY
TRBJ2-5 | TRBV30 | AWSMGAGETQY
TRBJ2-1 | TRBV4-1 | ASSGSSVSYNEQF
TRBJ2-3 | TRBV7-2 | ASSFRGGGVPDTQY
TRBJ2-5 | TRBV19 | ASSGYRVGETQY
TRBJ2-5 | TRBV24-1 | ATSDPRTGGQETQY
TRBJ2-1 | TRBV19 | ASNDFYNEQF
TRBJ2-6 | TRBV5-4 | ASSLYDRGIDSGANVLT
TRBJ1-5 | TRBV24-1 | ATSAGGESNQPQH
TRBJ1-4 | TRBV28 | ASSFSVNEKLF
TRBJ2-5 | TRBV9 | ASSVSPGVAGGRGIQETQY
TRBJ1-1 | TRBV18 | ASSPPGARDTEAF
TRBJ1-6 | TRBV5-6 | ASSAPGPTGNSPLH
TRBJ2-2 | TRBV7-3 | ASSSGADTGELF
TRBJ1-1 | TRBV12-3/TRBV12-4 | ASSLNQDTEAF
TRBJ2-1 | TRBV18 | ASSLIGADENGEQF
TRBJ1-2 | TRBV4-3 | ASSQNGANYGYT
TRBJ1-2 | TRBV20-1 | STTGDYGYT
TRBJ2-3 | TRBV25-1 | ASSEVGGSADTQY
TRBJ2-4 | TRBV28 | VSSPTYTGIQY
TRBJ2-1 | TRBV6-5 | ASSRRANEQF
TRBJ1-6 | TRBV5-1 | ASSWTVSTSSYNSPLH
TRBJ1-5 | TRBV29-1 | SVGSGGNQPQH
TRBJ1-2 | TRBV4-1 | ASSQGLGQGHGYT
TRBJ1-1 | TRBV12-5 | ASGLVLTGTRYTEAF
TRBJ1-5 | TRBV5-6 | ASSLGVGSWSNQPQH
TRBJ2-1 | TRBV27 | ASSLIAGGGYNEQF
TRBJ2-2 | TRBV24-1 | ATSDHDRNTGELF
TRBJ1-2 | TRBV5-1 | ASSLRTGDNYGYT
TRBJ2-7 | TRBV28 | ASSLGGAHDEQY
TRBJ1-4 | TRBV11-2 | ASSLSTGNEKLF
TRBJ2-1 | TRBV10-3 | AIGGDRGAHEQF
TRBJ2-2 | TRBV29-1 | SVGPSGTGELF
TRBJ1-6 | TRBV24-1 | ATSSLGGPLH
TRBJ2-7 | TRBV21-1 | ASSKTGGFPGQSFYEQY
TRBJ2-5 | TRBV14 | ASSQRLAELQETQY
TRBJ1-5 | TRBV19 | ASRGATVSNQPQH
TRBJ2-5 | TRBV11-2 | ASSPGISETQY
TRBJ1-5 | TRBV6-5 | ASSDQRWQPQH
TRBJ2-6 | TRBV3-1/TRBV3-2 | ASSQERGQGASSGANVLT
TRBJ2-1 | TRBV27 | ASSTPGWHEQF
TRBJ2-2 | TRBV24-1 | ATKTGPDTGELF
TRBJ1-6 | TRBV25-1 | ASSEAVSSHSPLH
TRBJ2-5 | TRBV2 | ASRPTSGQETQY
TRBJ1-1 | TRBV2 | ASSTQGTDTEAF
TRBJ1-2 | TRBV6-5 | ASSYGGANGYT
TRBJ2-7 | TRBV5-1 | ASSLGLDRAYEQY
TRBJ1-6 | TRBV6-5 | ASSYSFRSPLH
TRBJ2-1 | TRBV29-1 | SVALTGSNEQF
TRBJ2-7 | TRBV7-9 | ASGPGVYGEQY
TRBJ1-1 | TRBV18 | ASSPTAQGVAF